This T cell receptor (beta chain) was captured in a study of cytomegalovirus exposure and HLA in healthy donors (dated by TCRdb to about 2017). Regarding the research as a whole: In an earlier analysis of under 750 of the donors, 276 Gb of sequence data and 100 million or so unique TCR beta sequences from about 190 million T cells were reported. An early release covering 550 to 700 HLA-typed donors comprised roughly 300 gigabases of sequencing data and tens of millions of unique TCR sequences. Among the approximately 400 genotyped donors, under 90% belonged to the genetic ancestry cluster associated with self-reported Caucasian donors. The study aimed to test whether cataloging public T cell receptors could reveal signatures of past pathogen exposure. The T cell repertoires of 666 subjects were profiled by immunosequencing and related to cytomegalovirus serostatus. Along with the approximately 600-subject first cohort, a separate validation cohort of over a hundred different subjects was used. To predict cytomegalovirus infection status, the study brought together high-throughput TCR immunosequencing, statistical association of individual TCRs with disease status, and machine learning. In a later analysis, previously published TCR beta repertoires from fewer than 750 donors were re-analyzed and high-resolution HLA genotyping was added so that TCR occurrence patterns could be studied. Rather than using new phenotypic data, the later analysis identified candidate immune exposures from TCR beta sequences and from how often those sequences occurred across donors. To decide whether each TCR beta V gene segment behaved as functional or pseudogenic, an earlier analysis of approximately 600 of the donors relied on high-throughput TCR beta sequencing. Donor age, sex, ethnicity and CMV serostatus were collected together with the repertoire data. In a later genetic analysis, genome-wide SNP genotypes for about three fifths of the roughly 670 donors were used, and that subset was treated as a discovery cohort. All discovery cohort repertoires had been generated on a single sequencing platform. Both class I and class II loci were covered by HLA typing, at four-digit resolution. Typing coverage differed by locus: A, B, C, DRB1 and DQB1 were typed in roughly 620-630 donors, DQA1 in 522, DPA1 in around 600, and DPB1 in 450 to 490. About five DR-DQ haplotypes were handled as single units for association and clustering, since linkage in the cohort was strong. On average, about 240,000 unique TCR beta nucleotide sequences were sequenced per donor among 398 genotyped donors of the cohort, with about 17% of those sequences being non-productive. What the authors observed across the whole study: Linkage disequilibrium might explain the correlated functional status among segregating V segments, but an unknown experimental factor could not be ruled out. A further reported finding was that TCR beta sequences accurately predicted the HLA-A and HLA-B alleles for most subjects in the first cohort. A later analysis found that most CMV-associated TCR beta chains appeared HLA-restricted, with HLA associations seemingly driven largely by CMV exposure. The presence/absence analyses assumed that sequencing depth was roughly uniform across donors, and that assumption may not be true. The only immune exposure information available for the cohort was CMV serostatus. Three of the identified cytomegalovirus-associated TCR beta chains were confirmed in vitro to be specific for cytomegalovirus antigens. The classifier was reported to diagnose cytomegalovirus status with high specificity and sensitivity in both the original cohort and the validation cohort. The authors suggested that the approach could potentially be generalized to other disease states and immunological phenotypes. A later genetic analysis associated a missense DCLRE1C variant with V-gene and J-gene trimming of TCR beta chains, and an independent cohort replicated the association. The study gave a list of about 150 TCR beta chains associated with cytomegalovirus. Most TCR sequences were seen in very few donors, while some public TCRs were found in many individuals. In an earlier analysis of roughly 560 of the donors, most TCR beta V segments were observed in productive rearrangements about 87% or about 30% of the time, broadly matching IMGT annotations. A later analysis found that TCR association rates varied across HLA loci, with DRB1 alleles showing the most associated TCRs and HLA-C alleles the fewest. A later analysis associated about 18,000 TCR beta sequences with specific HLA alleles at a false discovery rate of 0.05. A later analysis found that HLA-associated TCR beta chains were more clonally expanded and had lower generation probabilities than equally common non-associated chains. Some IMGT-functional V segments, including TRBV6-2 and TRBV6-3, could not be distinguished by the 87-base-pair reads and were therefore excluded. Several of the top co-occurrence clusters appeared to be linked to parvovirus B19, influenza, CMV and Epstein-Barr virus, according to a later analysis. When HLA alleles, especially DR and DQ, strongly co-occurred, TCR associations were difficult to assign to individual alleles. Because HLA typing was missing for some donors at each locus, association tests included only the typed subset. Only TCR beta chains were sequenced in this cohort, and the absence of alpha or paired-chain data limited detectable features. Roughly 15 rarely observed V segments, including chromosome 9 orphons, were excluded from the earlier analysis of about 500 of the donors because counts were too low. According to a later genetic analysis, donors in an Asian-associated ancestry cluster had fewer N-insertions in productive TCRs than the roughly 700-donor mean. The sequencing pipeline was judged likely to have produced a cluster of highly shared sequence variants as a technical artifact.

In total, approximately 610 healthy bone marrow donors made up the cohort. Cohort members were all nominally healthy when sampled, although unrecorded immune exposures were likely present. The donor tested CMV seronegative, placing the donor among the 350 or so seronegative members of the cohort. Each donor provided a peripheral blood sample, and peripheral blood mononuclear cells were used for TCR beta sequencing. Genomic DNA was extracted from the blood cell samples with the Qiagen DNeasy Blood Extraction Kit. About this clone: No antigen is known for it. Base qualities are not provided; no much larger clone lies one nucleotide away.

V is shortened by 10 bases, J by 5 bases, and the region joining them spans 23 bases. From the germline V gene, CDR1 is ENHRY and CDR2 is SYGVKD. Taken from cysteine to phenylalanine, the CDR3 has 15 residues. The only DNA kept is the CDR3, 45 bases in frame from the first base. The protocol used for the library was the immunoSEQ multiplex PCR assay. For the multiplex PCR, a mixture combining 60 forward primers for TCR Vbeta segments and 13 reverse primers for TCR Jbeta segments was used. The CDR3 region of rearranged TCR beta genes was amplified from genomic DNA by a multiplex PCR assay. On the Illumina HiSeq System, the amplified TCR beta libraries were sequenced as 87-base-pair reads. In the authors' own workflow: A later analysis counted about 80 million unique TCR beta chains across the roughly 700 repertoires, and approximately 11 million of these chains were shared by at least two donors. To remove PCR and sequencing errors, raw reads were error-corrected and collapsed into unique sequences using a nearest-neighbor algorithm that merged closely related sequences. V, D and J gene segments were assigned by aligning CDR3 sequences to IMGT reference sequences. For a sequence to be retained, at least a six-nucleotide match to both a V gene segment and a J gene segment was required. A rearrangement counted as productive if the CDR3 had no stop codons and remained in frame with V and J, and every other rearrangement counted as non-productive. Following IMGT convention, CDR3 was defined as the stretch from the second conserved V-encoded cysteine to the conserved J-encoded phenylalanine. In an earlier analysis of around 640 of the donors, sequences lacking an unambiguous match to a single V gene segment were excluded. In an earlier analysis of roughly 500 of the donors, V segments were called functional above 56.7% productive rearrangements and were called segregating when the between-donor standard deviation exceeded 5%. To diagnose cytomegalovirus status from the catalog of TCR beta chain sequences, a statistical classification framework was built. A later analysis assigned V and J genes by comparing TCR nucleotide sequences with IMGT/GENE-DB human TR gene sequences. The TCRdist pipeline was used in a later analysis to assign CDR3 sequences and most-parsimonious VDJ recombination scenarios. A later analysis defined each TCR beta chain by its CDR3 amino acid sequence plus V-gene family, and excluded reads lacking a unique V-gene family. In a later analysis, 450 to 600 highly shared, low-generation-probability nucleotide sequences were removed to address suspected cross-contamination and a sequencing artifact. In a later analysis, a clonal expansion index was calculated for each public chain from normalized within-repertoire ranks of inferred template counts. In a later analysis, generation probabilities were computed using a VDJ recombination model fitted to out-of-frame rearrangements, and the results were checked against IGoR. A later analysis scored TCR-TCR, TCR-HLA and TCR-CMV co-occurrence with hypergeometric tests, applying a repertoire-size bias correction to TCR pairs. False discovery rates were estimated in a later analysis by permuting HLA or CMV assignments 20 times. In a later analysis, co-occurring TCRs were grouped using DBSCAN, and TCRdist sequence similarity was added for clustering within HLA-allele-positive subsets. Repertoires with fewer than 30,000 or more than 120,000 public chains, plus five repertoires with anomalous nucleotide sharing, were excluded from co-occurrence clustering. TCRdb provides this immuneACCESS table in a form limited to in-frame rearrangements. Some clones are lacking; in checked studies, under half of them reflect an unresolved V gene, and why the rest are absent is not known. That table is the source of V, J and clone size, and D and trimming were worked out from the DNA. The sample contains about 160,000 clones, roughly 80% of them found a single time. The ten most abundant clones make up about 0.8% of the sample.

The chain employs TRBV10-3 and TRBJ1-1; TRBD1 is possibly the D segment (6 matching bases). The sample comprised PBMCs. The origin of this receptor is a young woman in good health and CMV-seronegative. In nucleotide form, the sequence is TGTGCCACCTTGGATGGGGACACCTTGGGTACTGAAGCTTTCTTT. The translation is CATLDGDTLGTEAFF.